This T cell receptor beta chain is from a study of T cell repertoires in aging, cancer and after chemotherapy (dated by TCRdb to the late 2010s). General notes on the study: Donors were distributed across six age groups ranging from 30 or younger to 70 or older, with at least three individuals included per group. In the solid tumor group, paired pre- and post-chemotherapy samples were obtained from brain tumor (glioblastoma) patients receiving temozolomide-based therapy. The complete dataset included around 9 million TCR reads. To look at immunoaging and at how T cells reconstitute after chemotherapy, the study profiled TCR beta repertoires in peripheral blood from both healthy donors and cancer patients. Alongside some 100 healthy donors serving as a reference group, the cohort included over 200 cancer patients, of whom roughly 90 had hematological cancers and about 130 had solid cancers. What the authors observed across the whole study: In both cancer cohorts, the median generation probability rose over the chemotherapy interval, which suggests that the repertoire was reconstituted through rebound thymic output. In healthy donors, the decline in TCR diversity with age was mainly due to loss of richness, whereas in cancer patients loss of evenness also played a role. The authors noted that the repertoire data do not allow conclusions about immunological memory after chemotherapy. Untreated patients with hematological or solid cancers showed significantly lower blood TCR diversity and higher clonality than age-matched healthy donors.

After removal of 6 bases from V and 5 bases from J, the junction retains 12 bases not matched to a gene. The CDR3 contains 15 residues, cysteine and phenylalanine counted. Just CDR3 DNA is preserved here, 45 bases in frame from base 1. CDR1 and CDR2, looked up from the germline V gene, are MNHEY and SVGAGI. Genomic DNA extracted from peripheral blood, rather than sorted cells or RNA, was used as the source for amplification of TCR beta rearrangements. As regards this clonotype: There is no known antigen for this receptor. No base-level quality is on record; no much larger clone is a single base apart.

Rearranged TRB sequences spanning V, D and J segments were amplified in a multiplex touch-down PCR with a mixed TRB-A/B primer pool. Illumina adapters and sample indices were attached to the amplicons in two consecutive PCR reactions using Phusion HS II polymerase. After gel purification with the NucleoSpin Gel and PCR Clean-up kit, the amplicons were checked using Qubit and an Agilent 2100 Bioanalyzer. Libraries were sequenced on an Illumina MiSeq using 600-cycle, single-indexed, paired-end runs. The published analysis was carried out like this. MiXCR versions 2.12 and 3.0.5 were used to process the TRB sequences. Each unique CDR3 nucleotide sequence was treated as one clone, and only productive sequences with two or more reads were kept. The repertoire metrics were Shannon diversity, evenness, clonality (defined as one minus evenness), and alpha-parameterized diversity profiles covering alpha 0 to 5. The IGoR algorithm was used to compute generation probabilities of clones in paired pre- and post-chemotherapy samples. TCRdb redid the processing of the public reads, applying fastp at Q25 and MiXCR, and retained in-frame beta chains. Rows merge per CDR3 protein into single entries with the most common DNA and genes. The V and J calls shown here were made by TCRdb, not taken from the authors' results. The sample contains approximately 20,000 distinct CDR3 sequences, about 37% of them found a single time. The ten biggest clones cover roughly 15% of the sample.

The material sequenced was blood. The rearranged chain carries TRBV6-5 and TRBJ2-7, with TRBD1 identical over 8 junction bases. This clonotype was sampled from a human donor with a solid tumor. The CDR3 region reads CASRPPGTGGDEQYF. Read as DNA, the sequence is TGTGCCAGCAGACCTCCGGGGACAGGCGGCGACGAGCAGTACTTC.